The clone carrying this TCR beta chain was counted between two and nine times. The data stem from a study of human T cells and chemical hapten exposure. Stated time point: pre-sensitization, week 0. Treatment here: therapeutic diphenylcyclopropenone sensitization with weekly scalp DPC. Unique molecular identifiers were affixed to discrete cDNA molecules within the library. TCRdb fed the RACE reads into MiXCR, producing one record per CDR3 protein. Altogether around 380,000 distinct CDR3 sequences are present, around 5% being singletons, with the ten largest covering under 9.5%. The germline V gene encodes CDR1 SGHNT and CDR2 YYREEE (reference sequence). Unmatched junction bases numbered 4, after V lost 3 bases and J lost 4 bases. The CDR3 runs to 14 residues.

This chain uses TRBV5-4 with TRBJ1-2; 9 bases agree with TRBD1. The input for sequencing was whole blood, taken in connection with sensitization to the hapten diphenylcyclopropenone (DPC). The clonotype was recovered from a woman younger than 30 with alopecia areata. Some clones in this sample may be carry-over from other donors' samples. The CDR3 spells CASSYPGQGYGYTF. The CDR3 nucleotides are TGTGCCAGCAGCTATCCGGGACAGGGCTATGGCTACACCTTC.